The 24 T cell receptor beta chains below were found in one sample sequenced in a study of T cells after yellow fever vaccination. TCRdb passed the 5' RACE reads through MiXCR, listing each CDR3 protein once. The sample carries just over 300,000 distinct CDR3 sequences, roughly 3.5% recorded once. The source material was PBMCs, sampled on the day of the yellow fever booster vaccination. These TCRs come from a man between 18 and 35 years old who received the YFV17D yellow fever vaccine.

This clonotype was seen ten or more times. The rearrangement joins TRBV9 to TRBJ2-1; 9 nucleotides agree with TRBD2. Germline V gene data show CDR1 as SGDLS and CDR2 as YYNGEE. J lost 6 bases, V lost 3 bases, and 7 bases had no gene match. The CDR3 contains 15 residues. The CDR3 protein is CASSGSAGGPNEQFF. The CDR3 nucleotides read TGTGCCAGCAGCGGCTCTGCGGGGGGGCCCAATGAGCAGTTCTTC.

The V call is TRBV6-6, the J call TRBJ2-2; no definite D call. Germline V lookup: CDR1 MNHNY, CDR2 SVGAGI (reference sequence). This CDR3 has 15 residues. Trimming removed 2 bases at V and 5 bases at J, with 12 bases between. CDR3: CASSYRAAITGELFF. For the CDR3, the DNA is TGTGCCAGCAGTTACAGGGCAGCCATTACCGGGGAGCTGTTTTTT.

The rearrangement joins TRBV5-1 to TRBJ2-7, with D possibly matching TRBD2 (6 bases). The CDR3 covers 12 residues. CDR1 SGHRS and CDR2 YFSETQ come from the germline V gene. Trimming took 3 bases from V and 3 from J, leaving 7 bases between them. The DNA for the CDR3 is TGCGCCAGCAGCTGGCGGGGCTACGAGCAGTACTTC. Residues: CASSWRGYEQYF.

This clonotype came up a few times. V is TRBV29-1 and J is TRBJ1-5, with D possibly matching TRBD1 (5 bases). Germline CDR1 is SQVTM and CDR2 is ANQGSEA. Trimming pared 4 bases from V and 4 bases from J, leaving 20 bases between. This CDR3 comprises 16 residues. The CDR3 DNA reads as TGCAGCGTTGTCCTGACAGTGCCCTGGAAAAATCAGCCCCAGCATTTT. Translation gives CSVVLTVPWKNQPQHF. Full variable domain (missing parts from reference TRBV29-1 and TRBJ1-5): SAVISQKPSRDICQRGTSLTIQCQVDSQVTMMFWYRQQPGQSLTLIATANQGSEATYESGFVIDKFPISRPNLTFSTLTVSNMSPEDSSIYLCSVVLTVPWKNQPQHFGDGTRLSIL.

This clonotype was counted at least ten times. The chain carries TRBV5-1 and TRBJ1-6; D is perhaps TRBD1 (5 bases). CDR1 and CDR2 (germline): SGHRS, YFSETQ. The CDR3 extends over 16 amino acids. V was cut by 4 bases and J by 7 bases, with 18 bases left in between. The CDR3 reads CASSGGADSKNSPLHF. The DNA for the CDR3 is TGCGCCAGCAGCGGTGGTGCCGACAGCAAAAATTCACCCCTCCACTTT.

This clonotype was counted only a few times. J is TRBJ1-6 and V is TRBV20-1; D is uncertain. Germline CDR1 reads DFQATT; CDR2 reads SNEGSKA (reference sequence). Trimming stripped 2 bases from V and 10 bases from J, with 12 bases between. The CDR3 has 13 amino acids. The CDR3 DNA is TGCAGTGCTAGAATTTTTAGGTACTCACCCCTCCACTTT. Its protein product is CSARIFRYSPLHF.

Many counts were recorded for this clonotype. The V and J genes are TRBV5-1 and TRBJ2-5; no clear D. Germline V lookup: CDR1 SGHRS, CDR2 YFSETQ. The CDR3 spans 13 residues. Trimming took off 0 bases at V and 7 bases at J, with 10 bases between the two ends. The CDR3 DNA reads TGCGCCAGCAGCTTGGAAGGGAAGGGGACCCAGTACTTC. Translating gives CASSLEGKGTQYF.

At least ten counts were recorded for this clonotype. The genes are TRBV28 and TRBJ2-3, with a tentative D call TRBD2 (5 bases). The CDR3 runs 14 residues. Trimming took off 6 bases at V and 6 bases at J, with 16 bases between the two ends. Germline lookup yields CDR1 MDHEN and CDR2 SYDVKM. CDR3 in amino acids: CASRTTIFSDTQYF. The CDR3 nucleotides are TGTGCCAGCAGGACTACCATCTTTAGCGATACGCAGTATTTT.

This clonotype occurred a few times. The chain uses TRBV4-3 and TRBJ1-5; D unresolved. Germline values: CDR1 LGHNA, CDR2 YSLEER. V lost 1 base and J 5 bases, leaving 12 bases between the germline ends. This CDR3 is 15 amino acids long. The chain's CDR3 is CASSQGFNKDQPQHF. The CDR3 bases are TGCGCCAGCAGCCAAGGCTTTAACAAAGATCAGCCCCAGCATTTT.

This clonotype appeared many times. This sequence joins TRBV7-2 and TRBJ2-3; D is perhaps TRBD1 (5 bases). Trimming removed 2 bases at V and 5 bases at J, with 11 bases between. CDR3 length: 14 amino acids. CDR1 is SGHTA, CDR2 FQGNSA, per germline. CDR3 sequence reads: CASSLRGFRDTQYF. CDR3 sequence (DNA): TGTGCCAGCAGCTTAAGGGGATTCAGAGATACGCAGTATTTT.

V usage is TRBV7-2 and J usage is TRBJ2-2; 12 bases fit TRBD2. J was trimmed by 0 bases and V by 6 bases; bases with no gene match: 5. The CDR3 covers 17 residues. Per germline, CDR1 SGHTA and CDR2 FQGNSA. CDR3 nucleotide sequence: TGTGCCAGCAGTTTCACTAGCGGGGGGACGAACACCGGGGAGCTGTTTTTT. Encoded protein: CASSFTSGGTNTGELFF. Full variable domain (remainder filled in from reference TRBV7-2 and TRBJ2-2): GAGVSQSPSNKVTEKGKDVELRCDPISGHTALYWYRQSLGQGLEFLIYFQGNSAPDKSGLPSDRFSAERTGGSVSTLTIQRTQQEDSAVYLCASSFTSGGTNTGELFFGEGSRLTVL.

This clonotype showed up just a few times. The chain carries TRBV7-9 and TRBJ2-5; D unclear. Germline V CDR1 and CDR2: SEHNR, FQNEAQ (reference sequence). Trimming shortened V by 6 bases and J by 2 bases, and 7 bases separated the two germline ends. The CDR3 length is 12 residues. The CDR3 is CASSYIQETQYF. In nucleotides, the CDR3 is TGTGCCAGCAGTTATATTCAAGAGACCCAGTACTTC.

In its sample, this clonotype was seen many times. This chain connects TRBV7-2 to TRBJ2-3; perhaps TRBD2 as D (6 bases). The CDR3 loop spans 15 amino acids. Germline CDR1 SGHTA, CDR2 FQGNSA. Deletions cut 2 bases from V and 3 bases from J, with 12 bases between. In DNA form, the CDR3 reads TGTGCCAGCAGCTTATGGGGGACTCAGACAGATACGCAGTATTTT. Translation: CASSLWGTQTDTQYF.

This sequence joins TRBV6-5 and TRBJ1-1; maybe TRBD1 (6 bases). This CDR3 is built from 15 residues. Per germline, CDR1 MNHEY and CDR2 SVGAGI. Trimming left V 0 bases short and J 3 bases short, with 11 bases between. This CDR3 reads CASSYSYRQDTEAFF. The CDR3 DNA reads TGTGCCAGCAGTTACTCCTACCGACAGGACACTGAAGCTTTCTTT.

This chain connects TRBV6-6 to TRBJ2-7; the D gene could be TRBD1 or TRBD2 (5 bases each). The CDR3 is made up of 15 amino acids. Looked up from germline, CDR1 is MNHNY and CDR2 is SVGAGI (reference sequence). Trimming cost V 0 bases and J 1 base, with 10 bases left between them. This chain's CDR3 is CASSYSGDRSYEQYV. The CDR3 DNA reads as TGTGCCAGCAGTTACTCGGGAGACAGATCCTACGAGCAGTACGTC.

The rearrangement links TRBV27 to TRBJ1-4; a weak D match, TRBD1 (6 bases). Germline V CDR1 and CDR2: MNHEY, SMNVEV (reference sequence). The CDR3 length is 17 residues. V was shortened by 5 bases and J by 2 bases, with 18 bases between the two germline ends. This CDR3 is CASSPKGRGYTNEKLFF. CDR3 bases: TGTGCCAGCAGTCCCAAGGGAAGGGGGTATACTAATGAAAAACTGTTTTTT. The full variable domain, in which reference TRBV27 and TRBJ1-4 provide the parts outside the CDR3, is EAQVTQNPRYLITVTGKKLTVTCSQNMNHEYMSWYRQDPGLGLRQIYYSMNVEVTDKGDVPEGYKVSRKEKRNFPLILESPSPNQTSLYFCASSPKGRGYTNEKLFFGSGTQLSVL.

The rearrangement joins TRBV20-1 to TRBJ2-5, with 9 bases that match TRBD1. Germline V lookup: CDR1 DFQATT, CDR2 SNEGSKA (reference sequence). This CDR3 contains 13 residues. Losses at the gene ends were 8 bases for V and 4 bases for J; bases not matched to a gene: 8. CDR3 nucleotide sequence: TGCAGTACCAAGACAGGGGGGTCAGAGACCCAGTACTTC. Its translation is CSTKTGGSETQYF.

This clonotype was found a few times. The chain uses TRBV20-1 and TRBJ2-5; D is possibly TRBD1 or TRBD2 (5 bases each). The V gene's germline CDR1 is DFQATT and CDR2 SNEGSKA (reference sequence). V lost 0 bases, J lost 5 bases, and 13 bases lay in between. This CDR3 comprises 14 residues. CDR3 residues: CSARDPRGTETQYF. The DNA of the CDR3 is TGCAGTGCTAGAGACCCACGAGGGACGGAGACCCAGTACTTC.

At least ten counts were recorded for this clonotype. The chain carries TRBV7-2 and TRBJ2-4; TRBD2 matches at 8 bases. There are 15 residues in the CDR3. Germline V gene sequence: CDR1 SGHTA, CDR2 FQGNSA. V shed 5 bases, J shed 5 bases, and the junction held 8 bases outside the gene matches. The CDR3 sequence is CASSTPGGPENIQYF. For the CDR3, the DNA is TGTGCCAGCAGCACCCCGGGGGGGCCGGAAAACATTCAGTACTTC.

In its sample, this clonotype was seen a few times. This chain uses TRBV18 with TRBJ1-4; a possible D gene is TRBD1 (5 bases). The CDR3 is 16 residues long. The germline V and J ends were trimmed by 2 bases and 8 bases, with 18 bases remaining between them. Germline V gene data show CDR1 as KGHSH and CDR2 as LQKENI. CDR3 nucleotide sequence: TGTGCCAGCTCACCAAATGCAGGGTCGACTGGAGAAAAACTGTTTTTT. It translates to CASSPNAGSTGEKLFF.

This clonotype was detected ten times or more. The rearrangement uses TRBV27 and TRBJ2-7, with D possibly being TRBD1 or TRBD2 (5 bases each). This CDR3 spans 12 amino acids. Per the germline V gene, CDR1 is MNHEY and CDR2 is SMNVEV (reference sequence). V was pared by 6 bases and J by 7 bases, with 13 bases between. The CDR3 nucleotides read TGTGCCAGCAGGGCAGGGAGAGGGGAGCAGTACGTC. Translation: CASRAGRGEQYV.

This clonotype was found a few times. The chain uses TRBV20-1 and TRBJ1-6; D is undetermined. Germline lookup yields CDR1 DFQATT and CDR2 SNEGSKA (reference sequence). V was pared by 0 bases and J by 7 bases, with 7 bases between. The CDR3 loop spans 13 amino acids. CDR3 in amino acids: CSARDQLNSPLHF. Here the CDR3 DNA reads TGCAGTGCTAGAGATCAACTAAATTCACCCCTCCACTTT.

This clonotype was counted a few times. V usage is TRBV3-1 and J usage is TRBJ1-1; no definite D call. The CDR3 totals 13 residues. Per germline, CDR1 LGHDT and CDR2 YNNKEL (reference sequence). Trimming left V 4 bases short and J 4 bases short, with 10 bases between. The chain's CDR3 is CASSRRGLTEAFF. As DNA, the CDR3 is TGTGCCAGCAGCCGCCGGGGTCTCACTGAAGCTTTCTTT. The whole variable domain, remainder taken from reference TRBV3-1 and TRBJ1-1, is DTAVSQTPKYLVTQMGNDKSIKCEQNLGHDTMYWYKQDSKKFLKIMFSYNNKELIINETVPNRFSPKSPDKAHLNLHINSLELGDSAVYFCASSRRGLTEAFFGQGTRLTVV.

This clonotype was seen more than once but under ten times. The rearrangement uses TRBV7-2 and TRBJ1-5; D might be TRBD1 (5 bases). Germline assignment: CDR1 SGHTA and CDR2 FQGNSA. CDR3 length equals 13 residues. The V gene lost 5 bases and the J gene lost 9 bases, with 14 bases spanning the gap. The DNA for the CDR3 is TGTGCCAGCAGCCAAGGACATCGCTGGCCCCAGCATTTT. It codes for CASSQGHRWPQHF. The variable domain in full, with the rest retrieved from reference TRBV7-2 and TRBJ1-5, is GAGVSQSPSNKVTEKGKDVELRCDPISGHTALYWYRQSLGQGLEFLIYFQGNSAPDKSGLPSDRFSAERTGGSVSTLTIQRTQQEDSAVYLCASSQGHRWPQHFGDGTRLSIL.